This TCR beta chain was sequenced for a study of radiotherapy plus CTLA-4 blockade in lung cancer. Trimming took 4 bases from V and 1 from J; bases not matched to a gene: 3. The CDR3 is 14 residues long. The germline CDR1 and CDR2 sequences are MNHEY and SMNVEV (reference sequence). Method: immunoSEQ multiplex PCR; TCRdb's copy keeps in-frame clones and lacks some. The sample has about 49,000 clones, approximately 85% seen once. The material sequenced was peripheral blood, taken from a patient treated with radiotherapy plus ipilimumab. The chain is built from TRBV27 and TRBJ2-5; 7 positions agree with TRBD1. The sequence came from a human donor with non-small cell lung cancer whose response to radiotherapy plus ipilimumab could not be evaluated. In DNA form, the CDR3 reads TGTGCCAGCAGTTCCAGACAGGGCCAAGAGACCCAGTACTTC. Encoded protein: CASSSRQGQETQYF.